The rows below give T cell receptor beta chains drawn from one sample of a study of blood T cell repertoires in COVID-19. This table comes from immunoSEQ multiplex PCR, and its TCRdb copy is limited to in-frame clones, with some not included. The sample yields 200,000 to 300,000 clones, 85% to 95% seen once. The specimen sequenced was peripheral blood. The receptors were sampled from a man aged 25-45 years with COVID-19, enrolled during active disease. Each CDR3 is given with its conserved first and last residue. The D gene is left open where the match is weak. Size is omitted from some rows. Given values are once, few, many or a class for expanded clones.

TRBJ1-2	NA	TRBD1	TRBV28	TGTGCCAGCAGTTCCCTGGGACAGTCCTATGGCTACACCTTC	CASSSLGQSYGYTF
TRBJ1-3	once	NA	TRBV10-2	TGCGCCAGCAGCCCTTCCGGCGGGGATGGAAACACCATATATTTT	CASSPSGGDGNTIYF
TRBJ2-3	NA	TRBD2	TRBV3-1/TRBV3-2	TGTGCCAGCAGCCAAGATTCCCTAGCGGGAGGGTCAGATACGCAGTATTTT	CASSQDSLAGGSDTQYF
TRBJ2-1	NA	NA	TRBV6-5	TGTGCCAGCAGTTACTCGTCAGGTGGCCCCTACAATGAGCAGTTCTTC	CASSYSSGGPYNEQFF
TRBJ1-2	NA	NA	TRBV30	TGTGCCTCGGAGACCGGGGTTACCTATGGCTACACCTTC	CASETGVTYGYTF
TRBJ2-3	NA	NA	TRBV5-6	TGTGCCAGCAGCATACTAGCCGGGGGCACAGATACGCAGTATTTT	CASSILAGGTDTQYF
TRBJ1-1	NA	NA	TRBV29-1	TGCAGCGTACCTCCCGGGGACTTGAACACTGAAGCTTTCTTT	CSVPPGDLNTEAFF
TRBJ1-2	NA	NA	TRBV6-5	TGTGCCAGCAGTTACGGCGGGGCGTCTGGCTACACCTTC	CASSYGGASGYTF
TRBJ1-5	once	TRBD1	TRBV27	TGTGCCAGCAGTTTAGGGACAGGGTGGCAGCCCCAGCATTTT	CASSLGTGWQPQHF
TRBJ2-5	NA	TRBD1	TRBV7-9	TGTGCCAGCAGCTTAATCTCCGGTTGGACAGGGGGCGCGGAGACCCAGTACTTC	CASSLISGWTGGAETQYF
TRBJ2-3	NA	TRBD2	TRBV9	TGTGCCAGCAGCGTCGATGGGACTAGCCCCACAGATACGCAGTATTTT	CASSVDGTSPTDTQYF
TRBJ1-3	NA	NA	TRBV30	TGTGCCACCCCATGGGGCCCCTCTGGAAACACCATATATTTT	CATPWGPSGNTIYF
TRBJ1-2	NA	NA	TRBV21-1	TGTGCCAGCCTAGACAGCCATACTAACTATGGCTACACCTTC	CASLDSHTNYGYTF
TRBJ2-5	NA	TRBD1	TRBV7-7	TGTGCCAGCAGCTTAGAGCACAGGGGGCGAGAGACCCAGTACTTC	CASSLEHRGRETQYF
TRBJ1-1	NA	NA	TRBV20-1	TGCAGTGCGAGTTCCATGCGGCAGAGGGACACTGAAGCTTTCTTT	CSASSMRQRDTEAFF
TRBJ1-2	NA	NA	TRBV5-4	TGTGCCAGCAGCTTGGATATGGGTGGAGGCTATGGCTACACCTTC	CASSLDMGGGYGYTF
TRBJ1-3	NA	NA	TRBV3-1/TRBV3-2	TGTGCCAGCAGCCAAAAACAGGGCCGCTCTGGAAACACCATATATTTT	CASSQKQGRSGNTIYF
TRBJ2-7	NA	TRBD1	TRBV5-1	TGCGCCAGCAGCCCACAGACAGGGGGGAACGAGCAGTACTTC	CASSPQTGGNEQYF
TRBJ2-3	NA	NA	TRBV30	TGTGCCTGGAGGGCCGGGGTAACAGATACGCAGTATTTT	CAWRAGVTDTQYF
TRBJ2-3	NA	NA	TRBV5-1	TGCGCCAGCAGTCCGGGGGGCACAGATACGCAGTATTTT	CASSPGGTDTQYF
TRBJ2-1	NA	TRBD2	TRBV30	TGTGCCTGGAAGACTAGCGGGGGGGAGAGGAAGTTCTTC	CAWKTSGGERKFF
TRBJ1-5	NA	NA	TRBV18	TGTGCCAGCTCACCCGGGGTGGATCAGCCCCAGCATTTT	CASSPGVDQPQHF
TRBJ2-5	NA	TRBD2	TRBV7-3	TGTGCCAGCGGGACTAGCTCCGTCGAGACCCAGTACTTC	CASGTSSVETQYF
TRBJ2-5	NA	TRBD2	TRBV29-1	TGCAGCGTGGCCCCGCAGGGAGGGGAGACCCAGTACTTC	CSVAPQGGETQYF
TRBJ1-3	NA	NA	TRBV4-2	TGTGCCAGCAGCCAAGATACCAAGGGGGGAAACACCATATATTTT	CASSQDTKGGNTIYF
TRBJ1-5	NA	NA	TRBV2	TGTGCCAGCAGTGTACGAGTAAATCAGCCCCAGCATTTT	CASSVRVNQPQHF
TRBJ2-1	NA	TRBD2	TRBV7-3	TGTGCCAGCAGCTTACGGGGTAGCGGGGGGATCGATGAGCAGTTCTTC	CASSLRGSGGIDEQFF
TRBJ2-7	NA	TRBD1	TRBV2	TGTGCCAGCCGTGGGGACAGGGGTTACGAGCAGTACTTC	CASRGDRGYEQYF
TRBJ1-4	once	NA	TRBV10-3	TGTGCCATCAGTACCGAGAGGGATGAAAAACTGTTTTTT	CAISTERDEKLFF
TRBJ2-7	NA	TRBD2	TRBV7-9	TGTGCCAGCAGCTTCGGGGGGGAGCCCTACGAGCAGTACTTC	CASSFGGEPYEQYF
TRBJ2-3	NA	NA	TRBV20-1	TGCAGTGCTAGTTCGGTCGCGGGCCCCACAGATACGCAGTATTTT	CSASSVAGPTDTQYF
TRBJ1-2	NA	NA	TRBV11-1	TGTGCCAGCAGCCGGGACATTTCCCTTTATGGCTACACCTTC	CASSRDISLYGYTF
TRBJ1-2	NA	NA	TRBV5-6	TGTGCCAGCAGCCTGTCGGTGGCTAGAATCTATGGCTACACCTTC	CASSLSVARIYGYTF
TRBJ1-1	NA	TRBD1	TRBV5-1	TGCGCCAGCAGCTTGTTTGGCGACAGGGGAACTGAAGCTTTCTTT	CASSLFGDRGTEAFF
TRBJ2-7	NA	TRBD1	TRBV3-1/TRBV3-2	TGTGCCAGCAGCCAACCCGGGACAGAATCATCCTACGAGCAGTACTTC	CASSQPGTESSYEQYF
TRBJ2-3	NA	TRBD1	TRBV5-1	TGCGCCAGCAGATGGGCGACAGGGGCAGATACGCAGTATTTT	CASRWATGADTQYF
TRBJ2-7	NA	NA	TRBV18	TGTGCCAGCTCACCACTTAGTAATAATGCCTACGAGCAGTACTTC	CASSPLSNNAYEQYF
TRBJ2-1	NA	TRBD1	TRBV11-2	TGTGCCAGCAGACCCGGACAGGGATTCTACAATGAGCAGTTCTTC	CASRPGQGFYNEQFF
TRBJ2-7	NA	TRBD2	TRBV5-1	TGCGCCAGCAGCGTAGGACTAGCGGGGGCCTCCTACGAGCAGTACTTC	CASSVGLAGASYEQYF
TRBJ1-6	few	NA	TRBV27	TGTGCCAGCAGTTTATCCACAGGGACGAATTCACCCCTCCACTTT	CASSLSTGTNSPLHF
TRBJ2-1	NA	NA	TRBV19	TGTGCCAGTAGCCTCTACCCGGGGGTTGGCGATGAGCAGTTCTTC	CASSLYPGVGDEQFF
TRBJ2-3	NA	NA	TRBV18	TGTGCCAGCTCACGACCGACCGGGGCGCAGTATTTT	CASSRPTGAQYF
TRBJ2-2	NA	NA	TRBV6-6	TGTGCCGGAAAGACGGGGTTCGGCGGGGAGCTGTTTTTT	CAGKTGFGGELFF
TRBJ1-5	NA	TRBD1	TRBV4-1	TGCGCCAGCAGCCAAGGGGCAGGGGGTGACAATCAGCCCCAGCATTTT	CASSQGAGGDNQPQHF
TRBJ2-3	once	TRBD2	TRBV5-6	TGTGCCAGCAGCATGGAAGCGGGGGACACAGATACGCAGTATTTT	CASSMEAGDTDTQYF
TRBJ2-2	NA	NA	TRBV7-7	TGTGCCAGCAGCTTAGGGCCCGAGGGAGAGAACACCGGGGAGCTGTTTTTT	CASSLGPEGENTGELFF